This T cell receptor beta chain was captured by sequencing in a study of blood T cell repertoires in COVID-19. In the source study's methods: The assay estimated nucleated cells by amplifying reference gene primers. Profiling relied on immunoSEQ multiplex PCR, and the TCRdb table lists in-frame clones only, not all of them. That table is the source of V, J and clone size, and D and trimming were worked out from the DNA. The sample carries 150,000 to 200,000 clones, roughly nine tenths recorded once. The V end was cut by 5 bases, the J end by 2 bases, with 12 bases between. This CDR3 spans 14 amino acids. Germline lookup yields CDR1 MNHEY and CDR2 SVGAGI.

The chain uses TRBV6-5 and TRBJ1-2; perhaps TRBD1 as D (5 bases). What was sequenced was peripheral blood. This sequence was found in a woman older than 75 in a cohort sampled during active or convalescent COVID-19. The CDR3: CASSPRDRNYGYTF. In DNA form, the CDR3 reads TGTGCCAGCAGTCCACGAGACAGAAACTATGGCTACACCTTC.